This passage covers 5 T cell receptor beta chains from one sample sequenced in a study of cytomegalovirus exposure and HLA in healthy donors. A multiplex PCR was run with 60 Vbeta primers and 13 Jbeta primers. Clones were read by immunoSEQ multiplex PCR, and TCRdb kept only the in-frame ones, dropping some. Of 150,000 to 200,000 clones detected, around 80% appear once; the ten largest clones hold 1.5%. The sequenced sample was PBMCs. The receptors stem from a girl under 18 in good health and CMV-seropositive.

The chain carries TRBV25-1 and TRBJ1-2; possible D gene TRBD1, 5 bases. V lost 1 base to trimming and J lost 0 bases, with 12 bases between them. The CDR3 is made up of 16 amino acids. CDR1 is MGHDK, CDR2 SYGVNS, per germline. CDR3: CASSELGGASNYGYTF. The CDR3 DNA follows: TGTGCCAGCAGTGAATTGGGAGGGGCCTCTAACTATGGCTACACCTTC.

J is TRBJ1-1 and V is TRBV19; D may be TRBD1 (6 bases). From germline, CDR1 is LNHDA and CDR2 SQIVND (reference sequence). V lost 1 base and J 3 bases, leaving 6 bases between the germline ends. This CDR3 region has 13 residues. The CDR3 is CASSIAGDTEAFF. Written as DNA, the CDR3 is TGTGCCAGTAGTATAGCAGGGGACACTGAAGCTTTCTTT.

V and J are TRBV18 and TRBJ2-3, with 8 bases that match TRBD1. Germline-derived CDR1 and CDR2 are KGHSH and LQKENI. This CDR3 has 15 amino acids. V trimming: 6 bases; J trimming: 2 bases; junction bases outside the gene matches: 7. The CDR3 loop is CASSGHRGDTDTQYF. The CDR3 bases are TGTGCCAGCTCGGGCCACAGGGGGGACACAGATACGCAGTATTTT.

The genes are TRBV15 and TRBJ1-1; D remains ambiguous. This CDR3 region has 14 residues. Per the germline V gene, CDR1 is LNHNV and CDR2 is YYDKDF (reference sequence). V lost 5 bases to trimming and J lost 6 bases, with 16 bases between them. CDR3 DNA: TGTGCCACCAGCCGCGGAGGGCGGGTACCTGAAGCTTTCTTT. It translates to CATSRGGRVPEAFF.

This clone was detected a few times. The V and J genes are TRBV6-1 and TRBJ2-1, with 7 bases lining up with TRBD2. The CDR3 extends over 15 amino acids. Germline-derived CDR1 and CDR2 are MNHNS and SASEGT. Trimming cost V 2 bases and J 8 bases; bases outside gene matches: 9. The CDR3 is CASSEKGLPRDEQFF. DNA for the CDR3: TGTGCCAGCAGTGAAAAGGGACTACCCCGGGATGAGCAGTTCTTC.